These 20 T cell receptor beta chains originate from one sample sequenced in a study of T cells expressing NK-cell markers. Reanalyzing the 5' RACE reads, TCRdb keeps one entry per CDR3 protein, without DNA. The sample table includes roughly 110,000 distinct CDR3 sequences. Sequencing was done on a sample of blood T cells: a sorted CD56 or NKG2C T cell subset, CD4+ or CD8+ T cells, or bulk PBMC T cells (not recorded which). These receptors were obtained from a woman aged 18-69 years in good health.

The chain employs TRBV20-1 and TRBJ2-2; TCRdb's assignment of TRBD2 cannot be checked, as there is no DNA. The germline CDR1 and CDR2 sequences are DFQATT and SNEGSKA (reference sequence). The CDR3 length is 16 residues. The CDR3: CSARDGERGIHGELFF.

V usage is TRBV19 and J usage is TRBJ2-1; the D gene TCRdb calls, TRBD1, cannot be checked with no DNA. This CDR3 has 15 residues. Per germline, CDR1 LNHDA and CDR2 SQIVND (reference sequence). The CDR3 sequence is CASTEGQGAYNEQFF.

The chain links TRBV7-2 to TRBJ2-3; as DNA is missing, the TRBD2 call by TCRdb cannot be tested. CDR3 length equals 16 residues. The germline gives CDR1 SGHTA, CDR2 FQGNSA. The CDR3: CASSPGASGRTDTQYF.

The V and J genes are TRBV20-1 and TRBJ2-2; TCRdb designates TRBD1, a call that cannot be tested without DNA. CDR3 length equals 14 residues. From germline, CDR1 is DFQATT and CDR2 SNEGSKA (reference sequence). CDR3 in amino acids: CSATGGPNTGELFF.

The chain recombines TRBV20-1 with TRBJ1-1. From germline, CDR1 is DFQATT and CDR2 SNEGSKA (reference sequence). The CDR3 is 13 amino acids. Here the CDR3 reads CSARWTLNTEAFF.

This rearrangement joins TRBV20-1 to TRBJ2-7; there is no DNA to check the TCRdb D call of TRBD1. CDR3 size: 12 residues. Germline-derived CDR1 and CDR2 are DFQATT and SNEGSKA (reference sequence). CDR3 sequence reads: CSAGDRTYEQYF.

This chain links TRBV6-5 with TRBJ2-3; there is no DNA to check the TCRdb D call of TRBD2. The V gene's germline CDR1 is MNHEY and CDR2 SVGAGI. This CDR3 has 16 amino acids. The CDR3 protein is CASSFLSGRGSDTQYF.

The V and J genes are TRBV20-1 and TRBJ2-1; TCRdb outputs TRBD2, but without DNA this stays unchecked. Germline V lookup: CDR1 DFQATT, CDR2 SNEGSKA (reference sequence). The CDR3 totals 16 residues. The CDR3: CSAGALAGGPGNEQFF.

The rearrangement links TRBV6-1 to TRBJ2-1; the TCRdb D gene call, TRBD1, has no DNA to confirm it. This CDR3 is built from 14 residues. Germline V gene data show CDR1 as MNHNS and CDR2 as SASEGT. The CDR3 protein is CASSAGTNLNEQFF.

The chain links TRBV3-1 to TRBJ2-5; absent DNA, TCRdb's TRBD2 call cannot be checked. The germline V gene has CDR1 LGHDT and CDR2 YNNKEL (reference sequence). The CDR3 is made up of 18 amino acids. The CDR3 protein is CASSQDFGLASTSETQYF.

The V call is TRBV4-2, the J call TRBJ2-2; the TCRdb call, TRBD2, lacks DNA for checking. The CDR3 extends over 14 amino acids. Germline CDR1 and CDR2: LGHNA and YNFKEQ. The chain's CDR3 is CASLGPSDTGELFF.

V and J are TRBV25-1 and TRBJ2-3; TCRdb picks TRBD1, but there is no DNA to check that call. Germline-derived CDR1 and CDR2 are MGHDK and SYGVNS. The CDR3 length is 13 residues. CDR3 protein: CASSEGGPDTQYF.

The gene calls are TRBV6-1 and TRBJ1-1; the D call from TCRdb, TRBD1, cannot be confirmed without DNA. This CDR3 spans 13 amino acids. Germline CDR1 and CDR2: MNHNS and SASEGT. Here the CDR3 reads CASSIGGNTEAFF.

V is TRBV19 and J is TRBJ1-5; the TCRdb call, TRBD1, lacks DNA for checking. Per germline, CDR1 LNHDA and CDR2 SQIVND (reference sequence). The length of the CDR3 is 15 residues. The CDR3 reads CASSPQTGLPQPQHF.

The CDR3 spells CASSFSGYLGYTF. The rearrangement joins TRBV12-3 or TRBV12-4 to TRBJ1-2; TCRdb lists TRBD1, though no DNA is available to test this call. The CDR3 has 13 residues.

The chain joins TRBV29-1 to TRBJ2-5; TCRdb designates TRBD1, a call that cannot be tested without DNA. CDR1 and CDR2 (germline): SQVTM, ANQGSEA. The CDR3 is 13 residues long. The CDR3 loop reads CSASGQNEETQYF.

This chain connects TRBV7-9 to TRBJ2-5; absent DNA, TCRdb's TRBD2 call cannot be checked. The CDR3 contains 15 residues. Germline-derived CDR1 and CDR2 are SEHNR and FQNEAQ (reference sequence). The CDR3 here is CASSSRLAAQETQYF.

V is TRBV4-3 and J is TRBJ1-1. The CDR3 sequence is 15 residues long. Germline V CDR1 and CDR2: LGHNA, YSLEER. The CDR3 sequence is CASSHTGFGPTEAFF.

The rearrangement joins TRBV20-1 to TRBJ2-7; the D call of TRBD1 rests on TCRdb alone, since no DNA is present to check it. The CDR3 covers 16 residues. Germline loops: CDR1 DFQATT, CDR2 SNEGSKA (reference sequence). CDR3 protein: CSARAGFALVVYEQYF.

V is TRBV5-4 and J is TRBJ2-7; there is no DNA to check the TCRdb D call of TRBD1. The CDR3 has 13 amino acids. Germline V CDR1 and CDR2: SGHNT, YYREEE (reference sequence). Here the CDR3 reads CASSRDGDYEQYF. Using reference TRBV5-4 and TRBJ2-7 for the parts outside the CDR3, the full variable domain is ETGVTQSPTHLIKTRGQQVTLRCSSQSGHNTVSWYQQALGQGPQFIFQYYREEENGRGNFPPRFSGLQFPNYSSELNVNALELDDSALYLCASSRDGDYEQYFGPGTRLTVT.